This T cell receptor (beta chain) was sequenced in a study of technical replicates of blood from several donors. Trimming cost V 0 bases and J 5 bases; bases outside gene matches: 11. Germline CDR1 LGHNT, CDR2 FRNRAP. The CDR3 is 20 amino acids. The table lists this clone with a count of one. This table comes from immunoSEQ multiplex PCR, and its TCRdb copy is limited to in-frame clones, with some not included. The table shows more than 90,000 clones, with 90% to 97% occurring only once. The clonotype was recovered from a human donor in good health. The specimen sequenced was T cells isolated from PBMCs. The rearrangement uses TRBV12-5 and TRBJ2-1; 15 bases line up with TRBD2. The CDR3, as DNA: TGTGCTAGTGGTTTGGTACCGCGGTGGACTAGCGGGGGGGCCAACAATGAGCAGTTCTTC. It yields the protein CASGLVPRWTSGGANNEQFF.